Each of the 32 T cell receptor beta chains below was sequenced from the same sample in a study of T cells in tuberculosis. This table comes from immunoSEQ multiplex PCR, and its TCRdb copy is limited to in-frame clones, with some not included. The sample holds tens of thousands of clones, 92% seen once. Sequenced sample: PBMCs. The receptors were sampled from a donor aged 10-29 years with latent tuberculosis or without tuberculosis infection. Some clones in this sample may be carry-over from other donors' samples.

The J gene is TRBJ2-1, the V gene TRBV16; D not resolved. Germline-derived CDR1 and CDR2 are KGHSY and FQNENV. This CDR3 region has 12 residues. Trimming took off 1 base at V and 5 bases at J, with 3 bases between the two ends. DNA of the CDR3: TGTGCCAGCAGCCAATTCAACAATGAGCAGTTCTTC. It translates to CASSQFNNEQFF.

The CDR3 DNA reads as TGTGCCAGCAGTTTTGGGGGAGGGCCAGGAGATACGCAGTATTTT. It translates to CASSFGGGPGDTQYF. The chain couples TRBV27 to TRBJ2-3; 7 positions agree with TRBD2. The CDR3 is made up of 15 amino acids. Germline assignment: CDR1 MNHEY and CDR2 SMNVEV (reference sequence). Germline trimming cut 3 bases from V and 5 bases from J; bases unmatched to any gene: 8.

This chain links TRBV6-1 with TRBJ1-1; D unresolved. V was pared by 4 bases and J by 7 bases, with 10 bases between. Germline values: CDR1 MNHNS, CDR2 SASEGT. The CDR3 loop spans 12 amino acids. The CDR3 nucleotides read TGTGCCAGCAGTGTTAGCCAAGGTGAAGCTTTCTTT. It yields the protein CASSVSQGEAFF.

The chain joins TRBV19 to TRBJ2-5, with D perhaps TRBD1 (6 bases). This CDR3 spans 15 amino acids. Germline V gene sequence: CDR1 LNHDA, CDR2 SQIVND (reference sequence). V gave up 6 bases and J gave up 3 bases, with 17 bases separating them. The CDR3 is CASRLTEQGKETQYF. DNA of the CDR3: TGTGCCAGTAGGCTGACGGAGCAGGGGAAAGAGACCCAGTACTTC.

This chain links TRBV27 with TRBJ2-1; TRBD2 aligns across 8 bases. The CDR3 sequence is 12 residues long. Germline CDR1 and CDR2: MNHEY and SMNVEV (reference sequence). This CDR3 is CTREGPYNEQFF. The CDR3, as DNA: TGTACTCGGGAGGGCCCCTACAATGAGCAGTTCTTC.

A note on this clone: The limits of the CDR3 on the DNA are not certain, so only TCRdb's listed CDR3 is given. The chain has TRBV6-1 and TRBJ2-1; the table names TRBD2, a call not compared with the DNA. Germline-derived CDR1 and CDR2 are MNHNS and SASEGT. Counting both end residues, the CDR3 totals 11 amino acids. CDR3 sequence: CASSELRQQFF.

For the CDR3, the DNA is TGTGCCAGCAGCGAGGGACTAGCGGGGCCCTTATACCAAGAGACCCAGTACTTC. Translation: CASSEGLAGPLYQETQYF. The gene calls are TRBV9 and TRBJ2-5; the match to TRBD2 covers 13 bases. With V trimmed by 3 bases and J by 0 bases, 8 bases remained unmatched. The CDR3 runs 18 residues. The germline V gene encodes CDR1 SGDLS and CDR2 YYNGEE.

The chain links TRBV6-1 to TRBJ2-7; a weak D match, TRBD2 (5 bases). Germline CDR1 MNHNS, CDR2 SASEGT. V was clipped by 6 bases and J by 0 bases, with 6 bases between them. This CDR3 comprises 12 residues. CDR3 nucleotides: TGTGCCAGCAGGAGGGACTCCTACGAGCAGTACTTC. Translating gives CASRRDSYEQYF.

The V gene is TRBV6-5, the J gene TRBJ2-1, with D tentatively TRBD2 (6 bases). This CDR3 is built from 15 residues. The germline V and J ends were trimmed by 4 bases and 7 bases, with 17 bases remaining between them. Germline CDR1 and CDR2: MNHEY and SVGAGI. The DNA of the CDR3 is TGTGCCAGCAGTTCGCGGGTTGGGAGGAAAAATGAGCAGTTCTTC. Encoded protein: CASSSRVGRKNEQFF.

The CDR3 DNA is TGTGCCTGGACTTTTGCGCCTAACTATGGCTACACCTTC. Protein sequence: CAWTFAPNYGYTF. The V gene is TRBV30, the J gene TRBJ1-2, with D uncertain. Germline values: CDR1 GTSNPN, CDR2 SVGIG (reference sequence). This CDR3 contains 13 residues. The V end lost 4 bases, the J end lost 0 bases, and 9 bases lay between the germline ends.

The CDR3 region is CASSERRRETMGEQFF. The CDR3 nucleotides are TGTGCCAGCAGTGAAAGAAGGCGGGAGACGATGGGGGAGCAGTTCTTC. The chain is built from TRBV2 and TRBJ2-1; 7 bases fit TRBD2. The V and J ends lost 2 bases and 10 bases, in that order; junction bases with no gene match: 14. CDR3 length: 16 residues. Per germline, CDR1 SNHLY and CDR2 FYNNEI.

The chain carries TRBV28 and TRBJ1-3; TRBD1 agrees at 7 bases. This CDR3 has 14 residues. V lost 7 bases and J lost 4; bases outside the gene matches: 7. From germline, CDR1 is MDHEN and CDR2 SYDVKM. CDR3 region: CASTLRGAGNTIYF. DNA for the CDR3: TGTGCCAGCACTCTCAGGGGGGCAGGAAACACCATATATTTT.

The rearrangement links TRBV6-5 to TRBJ2-7, with TRBD2 matching 7 bases. The junction had 5 bases not matched to a gene; V was cut back by 6 bases and J by 0 bases. CDR1 is MNHEY and CDR2 is SVGAGI in the germline V gene. This CDR3 region has 14 residues. CDR3 residues: CASSRLASSYEQYF. In nucleotides, the CDR3 is TGTGCCAGCAGCAGACTAGCTTCCTCCTACGAGCAGTACTTC.

This chain links TRBV27 with TRBJ2-1; a weak D match, TRBD2 (6 bases). The CDR3 has 12 amino acids. Germline CDR1 reads MNHEY; CDR2 reads SMNVEV (reference sequence). V was trimmed by 2 bases and J by 8 bases, leaving 7 bases between them. The CDR3 is CASSLGTHEQFF. As DNA, the CDR3 is TGTGCCAGCAGTTTAGGGACTCATGAGCAGTTCTTC.

The rearrangement links TRBV18 to TRBJ2-1; D possibly corresponds to TRBD2 (6 bases). The CDR3 has 15 amino acids. Germline V gives CDR1 KGHSH, CDR2 LQKENI. Trimming took 3 bases from V and 3 from J, leaving 12 bases between them. The CDR3 sequence is CASSPGTGGYNEQFF. DNA for the CDR3: TGTGCCAGCTCACCGGGGACCGGGGGCTACAATGAGCAGTTCTTC.

Notes on this clone: One end of the junction fails to match germline, which may point to a read error. The gene calls are TRBV15 and TRBJ2-1, with TRBD2 as a possible D gene (5 bases). CDR3 length: 13 amino acids. CDR1 is LNHNV and CDR2 is YYDKDF in the germline V gene (reference sequence). The CDR3 DNA is TGTGCCACGAGCACGGGGAACTACAATGAGCAGTTCTTC. Translating gives CATSTGNYNEQFF.

The CDR3 spells CASKAGGAYGYTF. CDR3 nucleotide sequence: TGTGCCAGCAAAGCAGGGGGCGCCTATGGCTACACCTTC. The genes are TRBV7-9 and TRBJ1-2, with TRBD1 identical over 8 bases. There are 13 residues in the CDR3. Germline V gene data show CDR1 as SEHNR and CDR2 as FQNEAQ (reference sequence). The V gene end was trimmed by 7 bases and the J gene end by 4 bases; junction bases not matched to a gene: 5. Full variable domain (rest looked up from reference TRBV7-9 and TRBJ1-2): DTGVSQNPRHKITKRGQNVTFRCDPISEHNRLYWYRQTLGQGPEFLTYFQNEAQLEKSRLLSDRFSAERPKGSFSTLEIQRTEQGDSAMYLCASKAGGAYGYTFGSGTRLTVV.

This clone was counted between two and nine times. The chain joins TRBV11-2 to TRBJ2-7; TRBD2 might be the D (5 bases). CDR1 and CDR2 from the germline V gene are SGHAT and FQNNGV. The CDR3 consists of 17 residues. V lost 1 base and J 0 bases, leaving 16 bases between the germline ends. CDR3 residues: CASSLVSRGYPSYEQYF. In DNA, the CDR3 is TGTGCCAGCAGCTTAGTGTCCCGAGGGTACCCCTCCTACGAGCAGTACTTC.

J is TRBJ1-3 and V is TRBV7-8; tentative D call: TRBD1 (5 bases). The germline gives CDR1 SGHVS, CDR2 FQNEAQ. CDR3 size: 15 residues. The germline V and J ends were trimmed by 1 base and 2 bases, with 9 bases remaining between them. DNA for the CDR3: TGTGCCAGCAGCTTAGGGGGCACTACTGGAAACACCATATATTTT. The encoded protein is CASSLGGTTGNTIYF.

This chain links TRBV25-1 with TRBJ1-5, with a tentative D call TRBD1 (5 bases). Trimming shortened V by 4 bases and J by 5 bases, and 9 bases separated the two germline ends. CDR1 is MGHDK, CDR2 SYGVNS, per germline. This CDR3 is 13 amino acids long. CDR3 sequence reads: CASSAAGYQPQHF. The CDR3 coding sequence is TGTGCCAGCAGTGCGGCAGGGTATCAGCCCCAGCATTTT.

This sequence joins TRBV6-5 and TRBJ1-3; TRBD1 aligns across 7 bases. CDR3 length equals 15 residues. Germline loops: CDR1 MNHEY, CDR2 SVGAGI. Losses at the gene ends were 4 bases for V and 0 bases for J; bases not matched to a gene: 3. This chain's CDR3 is CASSLTGVSGNTIYF. In DNA form, the CDR3 reads TGTGCCAGCAGTTTAACAGGGGTCTCTGGAAACACCATATATTTT.

J is TRBJ2-3 and V is TRBV5-1; D unclear. Trimming removed 3 bases at V and 4 bases at J, with 9 bases between. The CDR3 has 13 amino acids. CDR1 is SGHRS and CDR2 is YFSETQ in the germline V gene. CDR3 sequence reads: CASSSPAADTQYF. CDR3 DNA sequence: TGCGCCAGCAGCTCCCCTGCAGCAGATACGCAGTATTTT.

The chain uses TRBV25-1 and TRBJ1-1; D is possibly TRBD1 (6 bases). V was pared by 4 bases and J by 3 bases, with 9 bases between. CDR3 length equals 13 residues. Germline-derived CDR1 and CDR2 are MGHDK and SYGVNS. The CDR3 loop reads CASSVGGDTEAFF. As DNA, the CDR3 is TGTGCCAGCAGTGTAGGGGGAGACACTGAAGCTTTCTTT.

The chain carries TRBV5-1 and TRBJ1-2; D might be TRBD1 (5 bases). Germline V lookup: CDR1 SGHRS, CDR2 YFSETQ. Trimming stripped 2 bases from V and 2 bases from J, with 7 bases between. The CDR3 consists of 13 residues. CDR3: CASSFRVNYGYTF. In DNA form, the CDR3 reads TGCGCCAGCAGCTTCAGGGTGAACTATGGCTACACCTTC.

This chain uses TRBV7-9 with TRBJ1-2; 7 nucleotides match TRBD1. The junction had 10 bases not matched to a gene; V was cut back by 5 bases and J by 4 bases. Germline V gene lookup returns CDR1 SEHNR and CDR2 FQNEAQ (reference sequence). The CDR3 loop spans 15 amino acids. CDR3: CASSADVRGAYGYTF. CDR3 DNA sequence: TGTGCCAGCAGCGCAGACGTCAGGGGGGCCTATGGCTACACCTTC.

The chain joins TRBV5-1 to TRBJ1-2; tentatively, D is TRBD1 (6 bases). The V and J ends lost 0 bases and 7 bases respectively, with 16 bases between them. The CDR3 has 15 amino acids. Germline V gene data show CDR1 as SGHRS and CDR2 as YFSETQ. The CDR3 DNA sequence: TGCGCCAGCAGCTTGGACCTGATTCAGGGGACTGGCTACACCTTC. This encodes CASSLDLIQGTGYTF.

The chain links TRBV5-1 to TRBJ2-3; TRBD2 aligns across 11 bases. This CDR3 is built from 15 residues. The V gene end was trimmed by 0 bases and the J gene end by 6 bases; junction bases not matched to a gene: 3. The germline gives CDR1 SGHRS, CDR2 YFSETQ. The CDR3 sequence: CASSLELAGADTQYF. As DNA, the CDR3 is TGCGCCAGCAGCTTGGAACTAGCGGGGGCGGATACGCAGTATTTT.

In this sample, this clone turned up a few times. The chain links TRBV15 to TRBJ2-1; TRBD1 agrees at 11 bases. Per the germline V gene, CDR1 is LNHNV and CDR2 is YYDKDF (reference sequence). The length of the CDR3 is 16 residues. Germline trimming cut 0 bases from V and 10 bases from J; bases unmatched to any gene: 8. The CDR3 here is CATSRDRRDRGSEQFF. The DNA for the CDR3 is TGTGCCACCAGCAGAGATCGGCGGGACAGGGGGTCAGAGCAGTTCTTC.

A single count supports this clone. The CDR3 spells CASSLSRGRASYNEQFF. CDR3 nucleotides: TGTGCCAGCAGTTTATCCCGCGGGAGGGCCTCCTACAATGAGCAGTTCTTC. The chain links TRBV28 to TRBJ2-1; 9 nucleotides line up with TRBD2. The germline CDR1 and CDR2 sequences are MDHEN and SYDVKM. The junction had 4 bases not matched to a gene; V was cut back by 1 base and J by 0 bases. The CDR3 totals 17 residues.

The chain recombines TRBV6-4 with TRBJ2-3; 9 nucleotides align to TRBD1. The ends lost 0 bases at V and 6 bases at J; junction bases unmatched: 4. This CDR3 has 15 amino acids. The germline V gene has CDR1 MRHNA and CDR2 SNTAGT. The CDR3 here is CASSDSGTGMDTQYF. The CDR3 region has the DNA TGTGCCAGCAGTGACTCTGGGACAGGGATGGATACGCAGTATTTT.

The gene calls are TRBV28 and TRBJ1-4; TRBD1 might be the D (6 bases). The CDR3 runs to 15 residues. The V gene's germline CDR1 is MDHEN and CDR2 SYDVKM. Between the trimmed V and J ends, which lost 3 bases and 6 bases, there was a span of 14 bases. The CDR3 sequence is CASSLSRTADEKLFF. The CDR3 DNA follows: TGTGCCAGCAGTTTGTCCCGGACAGCCGATGAAAAACTGTTTTTT. Looking up the rest from reference TRBV28 and TRBJ1-4 gives the full variable domain: DVKVTQSSRYLVKRTGEKVFLECVQDMDHENMFWYRQDPGLGLRLIYFSYDVKMKEKGDIPEGYSVSREKKERFSLILESASTNQTSMYLCASSLSRTADEKLFFGSGTQLSVL.

The chain recombines TRBV14 with TRBJ1-3; D possibly corresponds to TRBD1 (6 bases). V was trimmed by 0 bases and J by 0 bases, leaving 6 bases between them. CDR1 and CDR2 (germline): SGHDN, FVKESK. The CDR3 has 15 residues. CDR3 DNA sequence: TGTGCCAGCAGCCAAGACAGGGGCTCTGGAAACACCATATATTTT. Protein sequence: CASSQDRGSGNTIYF.